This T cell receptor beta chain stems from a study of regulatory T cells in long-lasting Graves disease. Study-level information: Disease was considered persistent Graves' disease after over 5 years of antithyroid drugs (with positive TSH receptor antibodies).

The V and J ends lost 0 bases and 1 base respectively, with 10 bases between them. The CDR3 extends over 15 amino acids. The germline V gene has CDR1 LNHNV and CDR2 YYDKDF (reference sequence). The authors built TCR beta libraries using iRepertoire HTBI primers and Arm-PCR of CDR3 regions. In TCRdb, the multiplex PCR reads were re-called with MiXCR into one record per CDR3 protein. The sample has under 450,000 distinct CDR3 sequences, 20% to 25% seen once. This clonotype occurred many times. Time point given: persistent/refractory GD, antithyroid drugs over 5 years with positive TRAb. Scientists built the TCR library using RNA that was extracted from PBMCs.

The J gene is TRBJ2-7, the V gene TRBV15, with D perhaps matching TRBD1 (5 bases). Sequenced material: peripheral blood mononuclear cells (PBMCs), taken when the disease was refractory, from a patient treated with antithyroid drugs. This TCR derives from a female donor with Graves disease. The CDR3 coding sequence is TGTGCCACCAGCAGAGATTGGGGCCCGTCCTACGAGCAGTACTTC. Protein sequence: CATSRDWGPSYEQYF.